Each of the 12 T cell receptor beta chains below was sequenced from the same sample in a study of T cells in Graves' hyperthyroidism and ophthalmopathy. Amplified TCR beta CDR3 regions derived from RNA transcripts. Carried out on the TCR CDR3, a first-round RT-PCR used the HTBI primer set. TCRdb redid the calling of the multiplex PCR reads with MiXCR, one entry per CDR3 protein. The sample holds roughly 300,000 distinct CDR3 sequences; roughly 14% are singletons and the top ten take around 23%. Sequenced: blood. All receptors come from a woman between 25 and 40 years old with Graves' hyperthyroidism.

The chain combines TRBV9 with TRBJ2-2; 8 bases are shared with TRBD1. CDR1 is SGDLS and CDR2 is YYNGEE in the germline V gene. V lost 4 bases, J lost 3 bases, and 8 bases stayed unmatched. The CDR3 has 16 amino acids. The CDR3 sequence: CASSPRTGRHTGELFF. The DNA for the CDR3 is TGTGCCAGCAGCCCCCGGACAGGGCGGCACACCGGGGAGCTGTTTTTT.

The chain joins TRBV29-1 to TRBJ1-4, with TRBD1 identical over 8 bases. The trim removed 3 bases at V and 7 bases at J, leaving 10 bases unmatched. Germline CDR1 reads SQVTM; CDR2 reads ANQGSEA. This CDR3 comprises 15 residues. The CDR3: CSVDPMGTGCEKLFF. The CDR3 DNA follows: TGCAGCGTTGATCCAATGGGGACAGGATGTGAAAAACTGTTTTTT.

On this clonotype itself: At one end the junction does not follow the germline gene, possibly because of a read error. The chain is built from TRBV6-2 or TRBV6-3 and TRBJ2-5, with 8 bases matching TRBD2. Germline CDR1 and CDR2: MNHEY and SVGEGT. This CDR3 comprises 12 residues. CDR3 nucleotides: TGTGCCAGCAGTTCGGCTACTAGCGGCCACCACTTC. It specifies CASSSATSGHHF.

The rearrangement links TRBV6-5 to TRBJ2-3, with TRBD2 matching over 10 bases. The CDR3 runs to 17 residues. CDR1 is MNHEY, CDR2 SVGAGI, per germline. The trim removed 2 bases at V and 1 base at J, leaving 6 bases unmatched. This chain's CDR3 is CASSYAITSGGTDTQYF. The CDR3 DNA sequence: TGTGCCAGCAGTTACGCGATCACTAGCGGGGGCACAGATACGCAGTATTTT.

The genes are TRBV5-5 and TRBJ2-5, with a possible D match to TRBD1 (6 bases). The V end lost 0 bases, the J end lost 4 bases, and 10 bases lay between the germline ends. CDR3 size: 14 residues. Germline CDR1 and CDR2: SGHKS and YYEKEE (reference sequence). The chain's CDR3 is CASSLDGRGETQYF. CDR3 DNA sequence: TGTGCCAGCAGCTTGGACGGCAGGGGAGAGACCCAGTACTTC.

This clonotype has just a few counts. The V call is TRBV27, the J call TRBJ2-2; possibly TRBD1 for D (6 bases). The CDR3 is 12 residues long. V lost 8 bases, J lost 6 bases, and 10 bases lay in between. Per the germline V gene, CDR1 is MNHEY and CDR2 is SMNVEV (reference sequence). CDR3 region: CASGRGAGELFF. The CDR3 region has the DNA TGTGCCAGCGGCAGGGGTGCCGGGGAGCTGTTTTTT.

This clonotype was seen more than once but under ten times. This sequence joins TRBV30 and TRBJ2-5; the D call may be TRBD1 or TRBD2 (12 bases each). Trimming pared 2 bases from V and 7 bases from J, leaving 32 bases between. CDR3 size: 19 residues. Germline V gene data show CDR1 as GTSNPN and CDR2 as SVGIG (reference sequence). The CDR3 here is CAWSKGQGATSGSGGTQYF. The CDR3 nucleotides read TGTGCCTGGAGTAAGGGACAGGGGGCGACTAGCGGGAGTGGAGGGACCCAGTACTTC.

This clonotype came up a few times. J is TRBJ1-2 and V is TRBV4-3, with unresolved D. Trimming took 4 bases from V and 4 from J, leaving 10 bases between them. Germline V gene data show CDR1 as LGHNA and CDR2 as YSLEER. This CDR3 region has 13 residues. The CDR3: CASSPSLTYGYTF. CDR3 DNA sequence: TGCGCCAGCAGCCCCAGTTTAACCTATGGCTACACCTTC.

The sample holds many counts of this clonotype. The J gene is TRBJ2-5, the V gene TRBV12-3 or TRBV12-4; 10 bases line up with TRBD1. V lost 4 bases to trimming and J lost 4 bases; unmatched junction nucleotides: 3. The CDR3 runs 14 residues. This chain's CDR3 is CASSWTGGAETQYF. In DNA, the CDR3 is TGTGCCAGCAGTTGGACAGGGGGAGCAGAGACCCAGTACTTC.

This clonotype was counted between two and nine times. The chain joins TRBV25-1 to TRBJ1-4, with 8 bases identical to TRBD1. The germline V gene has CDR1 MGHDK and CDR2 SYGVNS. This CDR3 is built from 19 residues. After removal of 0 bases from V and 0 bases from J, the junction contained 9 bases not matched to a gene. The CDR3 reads CASSEYGGWTGSTNEKLFF. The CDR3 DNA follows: TGTGCCAGCAGTGAATATGGGGGATGGACAGGGTCAACTAATGAAAAACTGTTTTTT.

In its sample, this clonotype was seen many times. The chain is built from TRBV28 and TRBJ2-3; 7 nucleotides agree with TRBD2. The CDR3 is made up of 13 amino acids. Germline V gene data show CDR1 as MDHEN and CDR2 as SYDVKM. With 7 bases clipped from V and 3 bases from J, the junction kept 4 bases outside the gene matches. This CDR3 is CASNQGGTDTQYF. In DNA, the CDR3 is TGTGCCAGCAATCAGGGAGGGACAGATACGCAGTATTTT.

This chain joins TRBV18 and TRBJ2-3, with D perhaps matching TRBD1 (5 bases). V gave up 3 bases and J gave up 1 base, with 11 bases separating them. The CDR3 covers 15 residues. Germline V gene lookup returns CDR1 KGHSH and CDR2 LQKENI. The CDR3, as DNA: TGTGCCAGCTCACCGAGTTCACAGGGCACAGATACGCAGTATTTT. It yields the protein CASSPSSQGTDTQYF.